Each of the 32 T cell receptor beta chains below was sequenced from the same sample in a study of monozygotic twins with inflammatory bowel disease. TCRdb reanalyzed the 5' RACE reads, giving one entry per CDR3 protein sequence and no DNA. Its table records fewer than 450,000 distinct CDR3 sequences. Material: blood. All receptors derive from a human donor with ulcerative colitis or Crohn's disease, or a healthy co-twin of an affected twin (not recorded which).

V usage is TRBV19 and J usage is TRBJ1-3. CDR3 length: 15 amino acids. Germline V CDR1 and CDR2: LNHDA, SQIVND (reference sequence). The CDR3 loop is CASTESGFSGNTIYF.

The chain links TRBV4-3 to TRBJ2-5; TCRdb reports TRBD1, a call that lacks DNA to check it against. Germline lookup yields CDR1 LGHNA and CDR2 YSLEER. This CDR3 contains 13 residues. CDR3 residues: CASSSGRQETQYF.

The chain uses TRBV18 and TRBJ1-1. Germline V gives CDR1 KGHSH, CDR2 LQKENI. The CDR3 runs to 13 residues. The CDR3 sequence is CASSPGSETEAFF.

This chain's CDR3 is CASSLARLAGDTDTQYF. This sequence joins TRBV5-4 and TRBJ2-3; TCRdb indicates TRBD2, and absent DNA this call remains unverified. This CDR3 region has 17 residues. Germline CDR1 and CDR2: SGHNT and YYREEE (reference sequence).

The chain employs TRBV7-6 and TRBJ1-1; the D gene TCRdb calls, TRBD1, cannot be checked with no DNA. CDR3 length: 13 amino acids. Germline loops: CDR1 SGHVS, CDR2 FNYEAQ. CDR3 in amino acids: CASSLGQVYEAFF.

CDR3 sequence reads: CASSENGLVGRARNEQFF. The V call is TRBV25-1, the J call TRBJ2-1; the TRBD2 assignment by TCRdb is unverifiable without DNA. The CDR3 is made up of 18 amino acids. Looked up from germline, CDR1 is MGHDK and CDR2 is SYGVNS.

This sequence joins TRBV12-3 or TRBV12-4 and TRBJ2-5; the D gene TCRdb calls, TRBD1, cannot be checked with no DNA. The length of the CDR3 is 14 residues. CDR3 sequence reads: CASSFSGGLETQYF.

The chain couples TRBV7-8 to TRBJ2-5; TCRdb's assignment of TRBD1 cannot be checked, as there is no DNA. The CDR3 runs 12 residues. Germline CDR1 SGHVS, CDR2 FQNEAQ. The CDR3 sequence: CAILGGLETQYF.

This chain joins TRBV24-1 and TRBJ1-2. CDR3 length equals 15 residues. From germline, CDR1 is KGHDR and CDR2 SFDVKD. This CDR3 is CATSDSREANYGYTF.

The V and J genes are TRBV29-1 and TRBJ1-1; TCRdb reports TRBD1, a call that lacks DNA to check it against. The germline gives CDR1 SQVTM, CDR2 ANQGSEA. The CDR3 runs 14 residues. CDR3 in amino acids: CSVRDRGRGAEAFF.

V gene TRBV15 combines with J gene TRBJ2-1; there is no DNA to check the TCRdb D call of TRBD1. Per germline, CDR1 LNHNV and CDR2 YYDKDF (reference sequence). The CDR3 length is 18 residues. This CDR3 reads CATSRDFGDRQHTNEQFF.

This chain uses TRBV20-1 with TRBJ1-5; TCRdb calls TRBD1, which cannot be checked without DNA. The CDR3 length is 17 residues. The germline gives CDR1 DFQATT, CDR2 SNEGSKA (reference sequence). Here the CDR3 reads CSAKLVTGRYSNQPQHF.

The rearrangement uses TRBV10-2 and TRBJ1-4; TCRdb names TRBD1, which stays unverified in the absence of DNA. The V gene's germline CDR1 is WSHSY and CDR2 SAAADI. The CDR3 runs 14 residues. This CDR3 is CASSPQGANEKLFF.

The chain links TRBV7-9 to TRBJ1-5; the D call of TRBD1 rests on TCRdb alone, since no DNA is present to check it. CDR1 and CDR2 (germline): SEHNR, FQNEAQ (reference sequence). The CDR3 spans 15 residues. The chain's CDR3 is CASSALGTGNQPQHF.

The chain links TRBV20-1 to TRBJ2-5. Per the germline V gene, CDR1 is DFQATT and CDR2 is SNEGSKA (reference sequence). This CDR3 comprises 12 residues. The CDR3 here is CSAQDNQETQYF.

This sequence joins TRBV6-2 or TRBV6-3 and TRBJ2-4; TCRdb proposes TRBD2, but this gene call is untestable without DNA. Germline V gives CDR1 MNHEY, CDR2 SVGEGT. This CDR3 spans 15 amino acids. CDR3 amino acids: CASSYPSGDKNIQYF.

The V call is TRBV5-4, the J call TRBJ2-3; TCRdb calls TRBD2, which cannot be checked without DNA. The germline V gene encodes CDR1 SGHNT and CDR2 YYREEE (reference sequence). The CDR3 extends over 14 amino acids. CDR3 in amino acids: CASTLGGPTDTQYF.

The V and J genes are TRBV5-1 and TRBJ1-6. The CDR3 has 14 amino acids. Looked up from germline, CDR1 is SGHRS and CDR2 is YFSETQ. CDR3 residues: CASSVDGGGSPLHF.

The chain is built from TRBV27 and TRBJ2-2; TCRdb gives TRBD2 as the D gene, but with no DNA this cannot be confirmed. The CDR3 length is 16 residues. CDR1 is MNHEY, CDR2 SMNVEV, per germline (reference sequence). CDR3 region: CASSLTLAGGPGELFF.

The chain is built from TRBV7-2 and TRBJ2-1; TCRdb proposes TRBD2, but this gene call is untestable without DNA. CDR1 and CDR2 (germline): SGHTA, FQGNSA. The CDR3 length is 12 residues. The CDR3 loop is CASSTYTSGQFF.

The CDR3 region is CSARVQGGGLQETQYF. The chain is built from TRBV20-1 and TRBJ2-5; the D call of TRBD1 rests on TCRdb alone, since no DNA is present to check it. The CDR3 sequence is 16 residues long. Germline CDR1 and CDR2: DFQATT and SNEGSKA (reference sequence).

The rearrangement joins TRBV6-2 or TRBV6-3 to TRBJ2-1; as DNA is missing, the TRBD1 call by TCRdb cannot be tested. From germline, CDR1 is MNHEY and CDR2 SVGEGT. The length of the CDR3 is 16 residues. CDR3 residues: CASRNQEGGFRNEQFF.

The chain carries TRBV7-2 and TRBJ2-7; TCRdb reports TRBD1, a call that lacks DNA to check it against. CDR1 is SGHTA, CDR2 FQGNSA, per germline. This CDR3 contains 14 residues. The CDR3 reads CASSFVGGPDEQYF.

The chain couples TRBV24-1 to TRBJ2-1; lacking DNA, the TRBD1 call made by TCRdb goes unchecked. Germline V gene lookup returns CDR1 KGHDR and CDR2 SFDVKD. This CDR3 comprises 17 residues. The chain's CDR3 is CATSDLPGTGAYNEQFF.

The CDR3 here is CASSAQGGWTEAFF. The gene calls are TRBV9 and TRBJ1-1; there is no DNA to check the TCRdb D call of TRBD1. Germline values: CDR1 SGDLS, CDR2 YYNGEE. CDR3 length: 14 residues.

The chain links TRBV4-3 to TRBJ1-1. Germline CDR1 is LGHNA and CDR2 is YSLEER. The CDR3 sequence is 15 residues long. The CDR3 loop is CASSRAGGGGTEAFF.

The rearrangement joins TRBV28 to TRBJ2-3; the D call of TRBD2 rests on TCRdb alone, since no DNA is present to check it. This CDR3 has 17 residues. The germline CDR1 and CDR2 sequences are MDHEN and SYDVKM. The CDR3: CASSLRSSGFRTDTQYF.

The chain carries TRBV6-1 and TRBJ1-6; TCRdb names TRBD1, which stays unverified in the absence of DNA. The CDR3 runs to 17 residues. The germline gives CDR1 MNHNS, CDR2 SASEGT. CDR3 sequence reads: CASNDSGQGANNSPLHF.

This chain uses TRBV28 with TRBJ2-4; the D call of TRBD2 rests on TCRdb alone, since no DNA is present to check it. This CDR3 contains 12 residues. CDR1 MDHEN and CDR2 SYDVKM come from the germline V gene. CDR3 sequence reads: CASSLLADVQYF.

The chain employs TRBV7-9 and TRBJ1-5; TCRdb gives TRBD1 as the D gene, but with no DNA this cannot be confirmed. The CDR3 extends over 15 amino acids. Germline assignment: CDR1 SEHNR and CDR2 FQNEAQ (reference sequence). This chain's CDR3 is CASSWGTGPNQPQHF.

This chain uses TRBV12-3 or TRBV12-4 with TRBJ1-2. CDR3 length: 13 amino acids. The CDR3 spells CASSLLAAKGYTF.

This chain joins TRBV20-1 and TRBJ1-6; TCRdb returns TRBD1, unconfirmable since there is no DNA. The CDR3 has 16 amino acids. Looked up from germline, CDR1 is DFQATT and CDR2 is SNEGSKA (reference sequence). The chain's CDR3 is CSASPGQGIRDSPLHF.